This T cell receptor (beta chain) was observed in a study of blood T cell repertoires in COVID-19 (TCRdb year 2020). In the study overall: Samples from collaborators originated in the United States, Italy and Spain and spanned both the acute and convalescent phases of COVID-19. The prospective study material was composed of cDNA or gDNA derived from T cells, B-cell-depleted T cells, or PBMCs. The dataset comprised deeply sampled blood TCRbeta repertoires from subjects exposed to, actively infected with, or recovered from COVID-19. The repertoires were released in a freely available public database intended as a resource for research on the immune response to SARS-CoV-2. Samples came from the ongoing ImmuneRACE study (first 160 participants) plus 1,254 subjects from 6 global collaborators. Sample metadata almost always included a de-identified subject ID, COVID-19 status, age in years and sex. HLA class I and class II types, where available, came from metadata supplied by the sample provider rather than from assay-based typing. Study-wide conclusions, independent of this receptor: How much clinical and demographic metadata was included differed by source and by participant, and the metadata was provided uncurated.

This clone showed up just a few times. Its recognized antigen is unknown. Base qualities are not at hand, and no much larger clone is one base apart. The germline V gene specifies SNHLY as CDR1 and FYNNEI as CDR2. From its cysteine to its phenylalanine, the CDR3 spans 13 amino acids. The sequence is cut down to CDR3 DNA, 39 bases in frame from base 1. At the junction V is shortened by 4 bases and J by 5 bases, with 11 bases in between. Another Seattle source contributed samples from volunteer blood donors who had recovered from COVID-19. The collaborating institutions used their own protocols to collect whole blood in K2EDTA tubes. For TCRbeta analysis, collaborator samples were shipped as frozen whole blood, as isolated PBMCs, or as DNA extracted from either sample type. TCRbeta CDR3 regions were amplified from genomic DNA using the immunoSEQ Assay, a bias-controlled multiplex PCR. Per the original workflow: The number of nucleated cells in each sample was estimated from the amplification of reference gene primers within the assay. Sequence reads were collapsed and filtered to measure the absolute abundance of every unique TCRbeta CDR3 rearrangement. For each sample, productive Simpson clonality was calculated as the square root of Simpson's diversity index across productive rearrangements. The table was pulled from immuneACCESS by TCRdb, which kept in-frame rearrangements only. Such tables lose some clones; where checked, under half of the loss comes from unresolved V genes, and the rest has no known cause. That table gives V, J and clone size, and the DNA gave D and trimming. Here the sample has 200,000 to 250,000 clones; around nine tenths occur a single time. The ten largest clones capture roughly 1.6% of the sample.

This TCR derives from a woman aged 55-69 years who had recovered from COVID-19. Sequencing was carried out using peripheral blood. The receptor chain draws on TRBV2 and TRBJ1-1; tentative D gene TRBD1, with 5 bases matching. The CDR3 region has the sequence CASSVGAGTEAFF. The nucleotide sequence is TGTGCCAGCAGTGTTGGGGCTGGAACTGAAGCTTTCTTT.